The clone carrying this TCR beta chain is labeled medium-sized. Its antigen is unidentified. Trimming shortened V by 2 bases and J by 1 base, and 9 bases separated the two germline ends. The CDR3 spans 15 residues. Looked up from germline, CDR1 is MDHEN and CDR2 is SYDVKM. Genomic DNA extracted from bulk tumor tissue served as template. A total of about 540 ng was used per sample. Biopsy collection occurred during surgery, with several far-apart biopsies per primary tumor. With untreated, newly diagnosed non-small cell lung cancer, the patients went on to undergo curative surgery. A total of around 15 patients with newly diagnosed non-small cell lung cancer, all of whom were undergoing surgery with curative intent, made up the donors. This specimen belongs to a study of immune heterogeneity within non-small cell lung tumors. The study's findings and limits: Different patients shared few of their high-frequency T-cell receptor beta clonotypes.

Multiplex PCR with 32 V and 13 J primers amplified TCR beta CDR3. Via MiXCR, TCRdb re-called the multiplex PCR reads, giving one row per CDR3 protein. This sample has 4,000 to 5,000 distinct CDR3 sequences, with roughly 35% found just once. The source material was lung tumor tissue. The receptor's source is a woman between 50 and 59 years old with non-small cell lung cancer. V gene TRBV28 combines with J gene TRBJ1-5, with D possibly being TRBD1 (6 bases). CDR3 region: CASSLNRASNQPQHF. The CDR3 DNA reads TGTGCCAGCAGTTTAAACAGGGCCAGCAATCAGCCCCAGCATTTT.